The sample holds a few counts of the clone carrying this T cell receptor (beta chain). The target antigen is unknown. Relative to the germline gene, one junction end is altered; a read error may explain this. The sequenced template was cDNA made from the entire isolated RNA. Assay: immunoSEQ multiplex PCR; the TCRdb copy retains only in-frame clones and omits some. The sample shows about 700,000 clones, about an eighth of them seen only once. This sample stems from a study of beta chain features in type 1 diabetes. General study points: Researchers report that Type 1 diabetes patients had moderately but significantly shorter TCRB CDR3s across all four CD4+ subsets.

CDR1 is MNHEY, CDR2 SMNVEV, per germline (reference sequence). CDR3 length: 18 residues. The genes are TRBV27 and TRBJ2-3; 7 bases map to TRBD2. This TCR came from a man aged 18 to 30 with type 1 diabetes. Sequences were obtained from naive CD4+ T cells from blood. In DNA, the CDR3 is TGTGCCAGCAGTCCACCGGGACTACTTACCGCTAGCACAGATACGCAGTTTTTT. It encodes CASSPPGLLTASTDTQFF.